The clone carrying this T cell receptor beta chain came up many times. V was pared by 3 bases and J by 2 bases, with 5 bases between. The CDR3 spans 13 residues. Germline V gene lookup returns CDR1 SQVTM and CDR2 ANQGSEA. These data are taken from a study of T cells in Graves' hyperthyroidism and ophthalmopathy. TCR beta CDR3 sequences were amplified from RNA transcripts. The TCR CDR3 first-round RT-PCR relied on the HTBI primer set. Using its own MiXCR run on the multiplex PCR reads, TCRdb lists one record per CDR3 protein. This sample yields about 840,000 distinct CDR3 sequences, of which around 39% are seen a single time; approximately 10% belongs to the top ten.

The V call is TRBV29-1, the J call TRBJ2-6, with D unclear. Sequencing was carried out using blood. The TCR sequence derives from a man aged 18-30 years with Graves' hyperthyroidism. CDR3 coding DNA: TGCAGCGTTGACTCTCCTGGGGCCAACGTCCTGACTTTC. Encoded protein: CSVDSPGANVLTF.